The sequence of this TCR beta chain was determined in a study of cytomegalovirus exposure and HLA in healthy donors. Study-level information: One earlier analysis, a look at roughly 180 million T cells, found 100 million to 130 million unique TCR beta sequences. Points from the study as a whole: The authors listed 164 TCR beta chains as cytomegalovirus-associated. Most likely, a cluster of highly shared sequence variants arose as a sequencing artifact. Presence/absence analyses took donor sequencing depth as roughly uniform.

In the case of this clone: The antigen is unknown.

This CDR3 is 16 amino acids long. Germline lookup yields CDR1 SGHNT and CDR2 YYREEE (reference sequence). Trimming took off 3 bases at V and 0 bases at J, with 12 bases between the two ends. The study ran its PCR with 60 Vbeta and 13 Jbeta primers. This table comes from immunoSEQ multiplex PCR, and its TCRdb copy is limited to in-frame clones, with some not included. The data contain around 150,000 clones, roughly 80% of them singletons. Source material: PBMCs. The TCR was taken from a male donor in good health and CMV-seropositive. The chain carries TRBV5-4 and TRBJ2-2, with D possibly TRBD1 on 5 matching bases. The CDR3 nucleotides read TGTGCCAGCAGCTCCCCCCGACAGACGAACACCGGGGAGCTGTTTTTT. It translates to CASSSPRQTNTGELFF.